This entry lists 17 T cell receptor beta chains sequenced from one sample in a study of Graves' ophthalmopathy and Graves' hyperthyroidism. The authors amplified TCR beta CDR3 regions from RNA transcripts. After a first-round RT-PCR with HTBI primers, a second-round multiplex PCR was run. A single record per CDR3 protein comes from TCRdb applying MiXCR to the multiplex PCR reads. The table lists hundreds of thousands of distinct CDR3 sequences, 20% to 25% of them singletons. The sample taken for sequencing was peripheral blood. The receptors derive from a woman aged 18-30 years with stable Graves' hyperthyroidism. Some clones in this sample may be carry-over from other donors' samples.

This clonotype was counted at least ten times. The CDR3 region has the DNA TGCAGTGCTAGAAGGGGGACGGCGAATTCCTACGAGCAGTACTTC. Translated, it gives CSARRGTANSYEQYF. V and J are TRBV20-1 and TRBJ2-7, with a tentative D call TRBD1 (6 bases). The germline V and J ends were trimmed by 2 bases and 1 base, with 15 bases remaining between them. Germline assignment: CDR1 DFQATT and CDR2 SNEGSKA (reference sequence). The CDR3 length is 15 residues.

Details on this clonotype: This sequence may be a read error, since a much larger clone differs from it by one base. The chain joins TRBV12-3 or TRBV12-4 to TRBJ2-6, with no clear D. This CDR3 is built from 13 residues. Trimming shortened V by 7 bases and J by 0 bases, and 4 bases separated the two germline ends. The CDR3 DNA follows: TGTGCCAGCACCCCCTCTGGGGCCAACGTCCTGACTTTC. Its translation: CASTPSGANVLTF.

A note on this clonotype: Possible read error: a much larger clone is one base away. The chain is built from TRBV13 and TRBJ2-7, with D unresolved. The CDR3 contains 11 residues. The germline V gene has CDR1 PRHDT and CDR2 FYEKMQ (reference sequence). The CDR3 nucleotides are TGTGCCAGCAGTACACAAAACGAGCAGGACTTC. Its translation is CASSTQNEQDF.

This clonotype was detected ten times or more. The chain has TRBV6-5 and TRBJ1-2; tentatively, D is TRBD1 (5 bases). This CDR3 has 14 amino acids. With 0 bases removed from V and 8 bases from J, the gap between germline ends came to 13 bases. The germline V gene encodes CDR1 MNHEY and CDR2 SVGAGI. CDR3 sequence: CASSYSSRASGYTF. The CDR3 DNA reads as TGTGCCAGCAGTTACTCGAGCAGGGCAAGCGGCTACACCTTC.

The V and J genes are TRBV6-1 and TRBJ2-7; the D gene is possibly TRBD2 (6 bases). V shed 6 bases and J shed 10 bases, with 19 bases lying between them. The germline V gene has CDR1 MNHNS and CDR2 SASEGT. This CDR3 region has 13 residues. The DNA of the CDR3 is TGTGCCAGCAGCCAAGATAAAGGGACTCGTCAGTACTTC. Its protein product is CASSQDKGTRQYF.

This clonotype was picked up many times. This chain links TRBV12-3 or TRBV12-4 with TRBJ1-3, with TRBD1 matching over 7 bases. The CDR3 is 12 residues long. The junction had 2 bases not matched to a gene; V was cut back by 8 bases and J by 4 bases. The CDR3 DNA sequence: TGTGCCAGCGGGACAGCCGGAAACACCATATATTTT. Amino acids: CASGTAGNTIYF.

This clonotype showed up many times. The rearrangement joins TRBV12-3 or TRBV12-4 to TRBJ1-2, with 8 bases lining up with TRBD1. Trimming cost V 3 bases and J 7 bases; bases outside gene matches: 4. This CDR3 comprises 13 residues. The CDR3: CASSFLGQGGYTF. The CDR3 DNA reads TGTGCCAGCAGTTTCCTCGGACAGGGTGGCTACACCTTC.

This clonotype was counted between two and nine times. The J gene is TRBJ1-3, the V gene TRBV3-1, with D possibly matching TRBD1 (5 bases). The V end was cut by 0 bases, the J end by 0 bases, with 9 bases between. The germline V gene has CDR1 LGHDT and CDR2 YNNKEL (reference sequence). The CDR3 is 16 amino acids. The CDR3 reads CASSQDEGRSGNTIYF. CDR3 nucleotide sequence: TGTGCCAGCAGCCAAGATGAGGGACGCTCTGGAAACACCATATATTTT.

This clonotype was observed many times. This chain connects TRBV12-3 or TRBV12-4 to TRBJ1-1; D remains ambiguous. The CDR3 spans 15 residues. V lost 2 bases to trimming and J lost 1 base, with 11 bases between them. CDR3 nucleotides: TGTGCCAGCAGTTTAAGGTCTCCATGGAACACTGAAGCTTTCTTT. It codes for CASSLRSPWNTEAFF.

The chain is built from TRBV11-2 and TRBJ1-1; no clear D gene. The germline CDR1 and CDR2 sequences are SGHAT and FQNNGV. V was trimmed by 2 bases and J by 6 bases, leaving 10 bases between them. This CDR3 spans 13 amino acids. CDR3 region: CASSLLKVAEAFF. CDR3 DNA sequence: TGTGCCAGCAGCTTATTAAAAGTTGCTGAAGCTTTCTTT.

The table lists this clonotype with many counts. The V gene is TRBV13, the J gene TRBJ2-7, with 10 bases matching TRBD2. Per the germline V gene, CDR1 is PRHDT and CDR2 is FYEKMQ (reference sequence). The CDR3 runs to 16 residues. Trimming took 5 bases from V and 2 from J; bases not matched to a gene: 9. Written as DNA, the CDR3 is TGTGCCAGCAGCCCTAAGTCCAGCGGGGGGGCCTACGAGCAGTACTTC. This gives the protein CASSPKSSGGAYEQYF.

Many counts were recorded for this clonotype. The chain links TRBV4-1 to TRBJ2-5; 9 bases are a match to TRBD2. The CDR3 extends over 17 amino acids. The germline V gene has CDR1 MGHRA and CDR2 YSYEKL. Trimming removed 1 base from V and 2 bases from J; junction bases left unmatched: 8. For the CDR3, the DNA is TGCGCCAGCAGCCAAGCTGCAAGCGGGGGGACTCAAGAGACCCAGTACTTC. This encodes CASSQAASGGTQETQYF.

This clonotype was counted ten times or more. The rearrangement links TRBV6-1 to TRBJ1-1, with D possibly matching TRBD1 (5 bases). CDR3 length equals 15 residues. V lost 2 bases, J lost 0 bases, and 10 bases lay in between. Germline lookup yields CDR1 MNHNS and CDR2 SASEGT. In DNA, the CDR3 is TGTGCCAGCAGTGAACGGAAGGGGATGAACACTGAAGCTTTCTTT. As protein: CASSERKGMNTEAFF.

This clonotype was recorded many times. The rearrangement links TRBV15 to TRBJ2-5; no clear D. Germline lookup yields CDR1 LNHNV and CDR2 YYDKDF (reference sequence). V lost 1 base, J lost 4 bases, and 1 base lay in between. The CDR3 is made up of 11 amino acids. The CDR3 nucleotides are TGTGCCACCAGCAGAGGAGAGACCCAGTACTTC. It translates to CATSRGETQYF. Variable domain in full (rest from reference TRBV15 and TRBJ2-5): DAMVIQNPRYQVTQFGKPVTLSCSQTLNHNVMYWYQQKSSQAPKLLFHYYDKDFNNEADTPDNFQSRRPNTSFCFLDIRSPGLGDTAMYLCATSRGETQYFGPGTRLLVL.

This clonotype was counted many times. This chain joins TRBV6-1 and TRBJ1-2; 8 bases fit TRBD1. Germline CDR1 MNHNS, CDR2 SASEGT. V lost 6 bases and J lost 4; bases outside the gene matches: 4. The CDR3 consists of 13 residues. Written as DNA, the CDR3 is TGTGCCAGCAGGACGGGACAGGCCTATGGCTACACCTTC. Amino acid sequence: CASRTGQAYGYTF.

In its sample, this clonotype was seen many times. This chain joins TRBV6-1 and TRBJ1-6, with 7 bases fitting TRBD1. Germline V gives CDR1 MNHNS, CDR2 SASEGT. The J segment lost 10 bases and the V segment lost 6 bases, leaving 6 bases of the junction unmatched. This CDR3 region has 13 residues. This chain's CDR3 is CASRGTGVSPLHF. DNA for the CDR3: TGTGCCAGCAGGGGAACAGGGGTCTCACCCCTCCACTTT.

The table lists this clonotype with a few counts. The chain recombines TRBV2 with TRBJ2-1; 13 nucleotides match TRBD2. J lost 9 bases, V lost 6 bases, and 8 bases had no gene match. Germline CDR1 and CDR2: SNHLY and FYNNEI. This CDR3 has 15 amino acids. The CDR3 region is CASSELAGGLGEQFF. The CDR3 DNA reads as TGTGCCAGCAGCGAACTAGCGGGGGGGCTGGGTGAGCAGTTCTTC.